This T cell receptor beta chain was identified in a study of cytomegalovirus exposure and HLA in healthy donors. Study results and caveats: CMV antigen specificity of three CMV-associated chains was confirmed in vitro.

PCR primers comprised 60 Vbeta and 13 Jbeta primers. The table came from immunoSEQ multiplex PCR; TCRdb's copy has only in-frame clones and leaves some out. In the table there are approximately 150,000 clones, 80% to 90% of which are singletons. This clone has only one observation. Its target is unknown. The source is a woman aged 18-29 years in good health and CMV-seropositive. The sample comprised PBMCs.

The CDR3, as DNA: TGTGCCAGCAGCGTAGAACTAGCGGGGGTGTCGACCGAAAGGTGCGAGACCCAGTACTTC. Its protein product is CASSVELAGVSTERCETQYF. The chain couples TRBV9 to TRBJ2-5; 11 positions agree with TRBD2. V lost 0 bases and J lost 5; bases outside the gene matches: 18. This CDR3 comprises 20 residues. The germline CDR1 and CDR2 sequences are SGDLS and YYNGEE.